This TCR beta chain emerged from a study of cytomegalovirus exposure and HLA in healthy donors. This table comes from immunoSEQ multiplex PCR, and its TCRdb copy is limited to in-frame clones, with some not included. The repertoire has 160,000 or so clones, approximately 90% of them found once; the top ten carry roughly 1.4%. The CDR3 runs 15 residues. Germline trimming cut 7 bases from V and 4 bases from J; bases unmatched to any gene: 9. CDR1 and CDR2 from the germline V gene are MNHEY and SMNVEV (reference sequence). The chain carries TRBV27 and TRBJ2-1, with 8 bases aligning to TRBD2. Sequenced material: PBMCs. The receptor's source is a woman aged 30 to 39 in good health and CMV-seronegative. The CDR3 region has the DNA TGTGCCAGCAAAGCGGCAGCGGGGGCTTACAATGAGCAGTTCTTC. Translated, it gives CASKAAAGAYNEQFF.